These 5 T cell receptor beta chains share one sample of origin, sequenced in a study of regulatory T cells in long-lasting Graves disease. Specified time point: persistent/refractory GD, antithyroid drugs over 5 years with positive TRAb. PBMC-derived RNA was used for the TCR library. Arm-PCR of CDR3 regions and iRepertoire HTBI primers were the basis on which TCR beta libraries were built. MiXCR was run by TCRdb on the multiplex PCR reads, yielding one entry per CDR3 protein. The table records about 460,000 distinct CDR3 sequences, about 22% of them present only once. This material consisted of peripheral blood mononuclear cells (PBMCs), taken when the disease was refractory, from a patient treated with antithyroid drugs. The source is a female donor with Graves disease.

V and J are TRBV7-2 and TRBJ2-7; TRBD2 matches at 8 bases. The germline CDR1 and CDR2 sequences are SGHTA and FQGNSA. The CDR3 loop spans 16 amino acids. Germline trimming cut 3 bases from V and 4 bases from J; bases unmatched to any gene: 11. The CDR3 DNA is TGTGCCAGCAGCTTTGTCCCTCTAGCGGGCTCATACGAGCAGTACTTC. Encoded protein: CASSFVPLAGSYEQYF.

The chain uses TRBV7-3 and TRBJ1-6, with D maybe TRBD1 (5 bases). Trimming cost V 1 base and J 5 bases, with 15 bases left between them. The CDR3 is 17 residues long. CDR1 and CDR2 (germline): SGHTA, FQGTGA. Here the CDR3 reads CASSLRALSGDNSPLHF. The CDR3, as DNA: TGTGCCAGCAGCTTAAGGGCGTTGTCGGGGGATAATTCACCCCTCCACTTT. Together with reference TRBV7-3 and TRBJ1-6, the CDR3 gives the full variable domain: GAGVSQTPSNKVTEKGKYVELRCDPISGHTALYWYRQSLGQGPEFLIYFQGTGAADDSGLPNDRFFAVRPEGSVSTLKIQRTERGDSAVYLCASSLRALSGDNSPLHFGNGTRLTVT.

V and J are TRBV3-1 and TRBJ2-2; 8 nucleotides align to TRBD1. The length of the CDR3 is 15 residues. Germline V gene lookup returns CDR1 LGHDT and CDR2 YNNKEL (reference sequence). With 7 bases clipped from V and 6 bases from J, the junction kept 10 bases outside the gene matches. In nucleotides, the CDR3 is TGTGCCAGCAAGACAGGGGACCCACTTTCCGGGGAGCTGTTTTTT. This codes for CASKTGDPLSGELFF.

The table lists this clonotype with many counts. This chain links TRBV5-1 with TRBJ1-1; D gene unclear. Per germline, CDR1 SGHRS and CDR2 YFSETQ. The CDR3 runs to 14 residues. V was trimmed by 0 bases and J by 4 bases, leaving 10 bases between them. The DNA for the CDR3 is TGCGCCAGCAGCTTGGTTGGGTTGGGCACTGAAGCTTTCTTT. Amino acids: CASSLVGLGTEAFF. Drawing the rest from reference TRBV5-1 and TRBJ1-1, the complete variable domain is KAGVTQTPRYLIKTRGQQVTLSCSPISGHRSVSWYQQTPGQGLQFLFEYFSETQRNKGNFPGRFSGRQFSNSRSEMNVSTLELGDSALYLCASSLVGLGTEAFFGQGTRLTVV.

In this sample, this clonotype turned up many times. The genes are TRBV7-2 and TRBJ2-7; D may be TRBD1 or TRBD2 (5 bases each). Trimming cost V 6 bases and J 3 bases, with 21 bases left between them. The germline gives CDR1 SGHTA, CDR2 FQGNSA. CDR3 length: 16 amino acids. This CDR3 is CASRPGTASRIYEQYF. DNA of the CDR3: TGTGCCAGCAGGCCCGGGACCGCCTCACGGATCTACGAGCAGTACTTC.